The TCR beta chain under discussion was sequenced for a study of blood T cell repertoires in COVID-19. The assay was immunoSEQ multiplex PCR, and TCRdb's table has in-frame clones only and misses some. The table includes roughly 160,000 clones, approximately 84% detected once. Germline V gene sequence: CDR1 LNHDA, CDR2 SQIVND (reference sequence). The CDR3 loop spans 14 amino acids. V lost 4 bases and J 4 bases, leaving 11 bases between the germline ends. Assignment of participants to cohorts was predicated upon participant-reported clinical history. V gene TRBV19 combines with J gene TRBJ2-1; D gene uncertain. This TCR was recovered from a woman aged 40 to 50 with acute COVID-19. The sequencing sample was made of PBMCs or T cells enriched from blood (not recorded which). This CDR3 is CASSKTIAYNEQFF. CDR3 DNA: TGTGCCAGTAGTAAAACTATCGCTTACAATGAGCAGTTCTTC.